This is a list of T cell receptor beta chains from one sample in a study of T cells after yellow fever vaccination. TCRdb re-called the 5' RACE reads through MiXCR, storing one row per CDR3 protein. The data contain around 310,000 distinct CDR3 sequences, over 3.5% of them seen just once; the ten biggest clones take up approximately 19%. The sequencing used PBMCs, collected 15 days after the yellow fever booster vaccination. All receptors come from a man aged 18 to 30 who received the YFV17D yellow fever vaccine. Both conserved end residues are part of each CDR3. Each record gives: D gene, J gene, clone size, V gene, CDR3 DNA, CDR3 protein. D genes are given only for firm matches. Clone size is shown for a subset of rows, as once, few, many or a class of expanded clone.

. TRBJ2-2 . TRBV15 TGTGCCACCAGCAGAGATCGAGGCACCGGGGAGCTGTTTTTT CATSRDRGTGELFF
TRBD1 TRBJ1-2 many TRBV5-8 TGTGCCAGCAGCCCGGGACAGGGTCGGGGCTACACCTTC CASSPGQGRGYTF
. TRBJ2-3 many TRBV5-1 TGCGCCAGCAGCGCCGGGACGGATAGCAGCACAGATACGCAGTATTTT CASSAGTDSSTDTQYF
TRBD2 TRBJ2-1 . TRBV10-3 TGTGCCATCAGTGAGTCGACTAGCCCCCATGAGCAGTTCTTC CAISESTSPHEQFF
TRBD2 TRBJ2-3 . TRBV11-2 TGTGCCAGCAGCACGCGGACTAGCGGGGCGTCGGTGGATACGCAGTATTTT CASSTRTSGASVDTQYF
. TRBJ2-6 few TRBV7-2 TGTGCCAGCAGCAACCGGGGGACAAGTTACTCTGGGGCCAACGTCCTGACTTTC CASSNRGTSYSGANVLTF
. TRBJ2-5 . TRBV7-2 TGTGCCAGCAGCCAACAGACGACGAGGCAGGAGACCCAGTACTTC CASSQQTTRQETQYF
. TRBJ2-6 many TRBV24-1 TGTGCCACCAGTGGGGCCAGCTCTGGGGCCAACGTCCTGACTTTC CATSGASSGANVLTF
. TRBJ2-5 few TRBV14 TGTGCCAGCAGTAGGGGAGGCACCCAGTACTTC CASSRGGTQYF
. TRBJ2-3 many TRBV5-1 TGCGCCAGCAGCTTGGCTGCCTACACAGATACGCAGTATTTT CASSLAAYTDTQYF
TRBD2 TRBJ2-5 . TRBV5-1 TGCGCCAGCAGCTTGGCCCGACTAGCGGGGGGCTCGGGAGAGACCCAGTACTTC CASSLARLAGGSGETQYF